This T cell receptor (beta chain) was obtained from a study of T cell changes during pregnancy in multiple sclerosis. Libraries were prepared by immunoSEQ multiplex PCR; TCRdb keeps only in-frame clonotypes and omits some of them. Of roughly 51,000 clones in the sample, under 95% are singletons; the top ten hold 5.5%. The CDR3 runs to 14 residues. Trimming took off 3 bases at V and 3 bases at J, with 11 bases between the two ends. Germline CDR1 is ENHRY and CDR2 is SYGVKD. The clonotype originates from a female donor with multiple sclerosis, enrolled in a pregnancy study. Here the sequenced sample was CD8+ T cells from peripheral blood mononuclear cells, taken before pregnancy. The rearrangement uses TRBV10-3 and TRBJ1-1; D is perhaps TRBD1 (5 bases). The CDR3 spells CAISDLGGDTEAFF. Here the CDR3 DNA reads TGTGCCATCAGTGATCTCGGAGGGGACACTGAAGCTTTCTTT.